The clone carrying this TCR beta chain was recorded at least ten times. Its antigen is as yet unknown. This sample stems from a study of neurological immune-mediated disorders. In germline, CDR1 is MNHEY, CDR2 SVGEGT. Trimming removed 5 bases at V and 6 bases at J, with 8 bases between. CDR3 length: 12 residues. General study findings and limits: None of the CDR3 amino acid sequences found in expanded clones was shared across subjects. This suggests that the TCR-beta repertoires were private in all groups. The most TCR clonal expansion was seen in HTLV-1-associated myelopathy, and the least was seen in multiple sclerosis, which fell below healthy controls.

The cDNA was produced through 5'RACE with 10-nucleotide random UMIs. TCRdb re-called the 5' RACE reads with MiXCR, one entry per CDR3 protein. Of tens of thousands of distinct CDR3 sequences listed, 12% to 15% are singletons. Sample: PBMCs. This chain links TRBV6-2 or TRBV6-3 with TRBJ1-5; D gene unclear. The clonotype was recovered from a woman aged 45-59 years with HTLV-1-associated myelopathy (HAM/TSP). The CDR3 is CASSERSQPQHF. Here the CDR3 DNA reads TGTGCCAGCAGTGAACGGAGTCAGCCCCAGCATTTT.